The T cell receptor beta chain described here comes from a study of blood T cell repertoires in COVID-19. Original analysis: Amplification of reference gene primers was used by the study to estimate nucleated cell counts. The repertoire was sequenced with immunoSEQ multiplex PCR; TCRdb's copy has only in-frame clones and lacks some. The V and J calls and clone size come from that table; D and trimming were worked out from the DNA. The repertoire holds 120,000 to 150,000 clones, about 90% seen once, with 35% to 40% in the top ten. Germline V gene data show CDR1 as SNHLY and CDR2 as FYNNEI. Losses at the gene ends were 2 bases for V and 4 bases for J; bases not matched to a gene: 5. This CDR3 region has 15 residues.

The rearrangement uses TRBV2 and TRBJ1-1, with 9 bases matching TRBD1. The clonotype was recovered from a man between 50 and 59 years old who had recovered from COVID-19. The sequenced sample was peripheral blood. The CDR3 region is CASSEIGQGFTEAFF. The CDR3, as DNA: TGTGCCAGCAGTGAAATAGGACAGGGGTTCACTGAAGCTTTCTTT.